These 23 T cell receptor beta chains share one sample of origin, sequenced in a study of T-cell reconstitution after alpha-beta-depleted transplantation in children. During its preparation, the TCRbeta library received unique molecular identifiers. TCRdb called the PCR reads again in MiXCR, with one record for every CDR3 protein. Of around 700,000 distinct CDR3 sequences listed, over 10% are singletons. Sequenced material: PBMCs, taken before TCRalphabeta/CD19-depleted stem cell transplant. Receptors were obtained from a girl aged 2 to 9 with congenital amegakaryocytic thrombocytopenia, due to receive a stem cell transplant.

There are a few counts of this clonotype. The chain carries TRBV18 and TRBJ1-5, with D maybe TRBD1 (6 bases). Germline V CDR1 and CDR2: KGHSH, LQKENI. The CDR3 spans 15 residues. V dropped 3 bases and J dropped 4 bases, with 13 bases sitting between them. DNA for the CDR3: TGTGCCAGCTCACCCGGGTGGGGGGCGAATCAGCCCCAGCATTTT. Amino acid sequence: CASSPGWGANQPQHF. The full variable domain, rest sourced from reference TRBV18 and TRBJ1-5, is NAGVMQNPRHLVRRRGQEARLRCSPMKGHSHVYWYRQLPEEGLKFMVYLQKENIIDESGMPKERFSAEFPKEGPSILRIQQVVRGDSAAYFCASSPGWGANQPQHFGDGTRLSIL.

This clonotype was observed a handful of times. The chain combines TRBV7-2 with TRBJ2-1, with 10 bases that match TRBD2. This CDR3 contains 19 residues. J lost 8 bases, V lost 0 bases, and 16 bases had no gene match. Germline CDR1 SGHTA, CDR2 FQGNSA. CDR3 protein: CASSLAPSGSLVAEDEQFF. Here the CDR3 DNA reads TGTGCCAGCAGCTTAGCTCCTAGCGGGAGTTTGGTGGCCGAGGATGAGCAGTTCTTC.

In this sample, this clonotype turned up many times. The genes are TRBV27 and TRBJ2-7, with D uncertain. The CDR3 has 14 amino acids. CDR1 MNHEY and CDR2 SMNVEV come from the germline V gene (reference sequence). V was shortened by 6 bases and J by 2 bases, with 14 bases between the two germline ends. Here the CDR3 DNA reads TGTGCCAGCAGCCGTACCGCTGTTGCCTACGAGCAGTACTTC. As protein: CASSRTAVAYEQYF.

This clonotype was seen at least ten times. CDR3 nucleotides: TGCGCCAGCAGCTCAACAGATACGCAGTATTTT. Protein sequence: CASSSTDTQYF. V and J are TRBV5-1 and TRBJ2-3, with D uncertain. The germline V gene has CDR1 SGHRS and CDR2 YFSETQ. This CDR3 contains 11 residues. V was shortened by 3 bases and J by 3 bases, with 2 bases between the two germline ends.

This clonotype was recorded at least ten times. V usage is TRBV5-1 and J usage is TRBJ2-7, with unresolved D. Germline CDR1 reads SGHRS; CDR2 reads YFSETQ. The CDR3 is 11 amino acids. The germline V and J ends were trimmed by 4 bases and 2 bases, with 4 bases remaining between them. The CDR3 sequence: CASSPPYEQYF. DNA for the CDR3: TGCGCCAGCAGCCCCCCCTACGAGCAGTACTTC.

This clonotype was counted at least ten times. The junction differs from germline at one of its ends, possibly a read error. The genes are TRBV4-1 and TRBJ2-7; 7 nucleotides line up with TRBD1. This CDR3 has 13 amino acids. Germline values: CDR1 MGHRA, CDR2 YSYEKL. The CDR3: CASSQGQNYEQYF. The DNA of the CDR3 is TGTGCCAGCAGCCAGGGACAGAACTACGAGCAGTACTTC.

The sample holds a few counts of this clonotype. The chain has TRBV11-2 and TRBJ2-1; 7 bases line up with TRBD2. The CDR3 covers 14 residues. With V trimmed by 1 base and J by 10 bases, 7 bases remained unmatched. Germline V gene data show CDR1 as SGHAT and CDR2 as FQNNGV. The DNA of the CDR3 is TGTGCCAGCAGCTTAGCCCTCTTGGGAGGGGAGCAGTTCTTC. This encodes CASSLALLGGEQFF.

The rearrangement joins TRBV19 to TRBJ2-1, with D possibly matching TRBD1 (8 bases). This CDR3 contains 16 residues. Germline-derived CDR1 and CDR2 are LNHDA and SQIVND (reference sequence). V was trimmed by 8 bases and J by 2 bases, leaving 19 bases between them. CDR3 in DNA: TGTGCCAGTTCGCAGGGGGCGGGAGAACCCTACAATGAGCAGTTCTTC. Its protein product is CASSQGAGEPYNEQFF.

For the CDR3, the DNA is TGTGCCAGCAGCTCCCATCGTGAACAGCCCCAGCATTTT. Translation: CASSSHREQPQHF. V gene TRBV7-2 combines with J gene TRBJ1-5; no firm D call. This CDR3 is 13 amino acids long. V was pared by 4 bases and J by 7 bases, with 11 bases between. The V gene's germline CDR1 is SGHTA and CDR2 FQGNSA.

Only a few counts were recorded for this clonotype. Here the CDR3 reads CASSLVWGGGYTF. CDR3 coding DNA: TGTGCCAGCAGCTTAGTCTGGGGAGGTGGCTACACCTTC. The chain uses TRBV7-2 and TRBJ1-2, with unresolved D. The CDR3 sequence is 13 residues long. V was cut by 1 base and J by 7 bases, with 10 bases left in between. Germline loops: CDR1 SGHTA, CDR2 FQGNSA.

This clonotype was seen many times. J is TRBJ2-2 and V is TRBV5-1, with D hard to call. The length of the CDR3 is 15 residues. V was shortened by 2 bases and J by 1 base, with 9 bases between the two germline ends. Germline V CDR1 and CDR2: SGHRS, YFSETQ. This chain's CDR3 is CASSLNPGNTGELFF. In DNA, the CDR3 is TGCGCCAGCAGCTTAAATCCCGGGAACACCGGGGAGCTGTTTTTT.

This clonotype was seen many times. V gene TRBV12-3 or TRBV12-4 combines with J gene TRBJ2-3; D may correspond to TRBD1 or TRBD2 (5 bases each). V was cut by 8 bases and J by 6 bases, with 12 bases left in between. The CDR3 extends over 12 amino acids. In DNA, the CDR3 is TGTGCCAGCGGTCTTCGGGACGATACGCAGTATTTT. This translates into CASGLRDDTQYF.

There are many counts of this clonotype. The J gene is TRBJ1-1, the V gene TRBV20-1, with D tentatively TRBD1 (6 bases). The CDR3 loop spans 12 amino acids. V was trimmed by 6 bases and J by 7 bases, leaving 15 bases between them. The germline V gene has CDR1 DFQATT and CDR2 SNEGSKA (reference sequence). CDR3 in DNA: TGCAGTGCAACGACCGGACAGTATGAAGCTTTCTTT. It translates to CSATTGQYEAFF.

This clonotype appeared many times. The rearrangement uses TRBV15 and TRBJ2-1; 7 bases fit TRBD1. The CDR3 totals 17 residues. Germline CDR1 reads LNHNV; CDR2 reads YYDKDF (reference sequence). V trimming: 3 bases; J trimming: 8 bases; junction bases outside the gene matches: 16. In nucleotides, the CDR3 is TGTGCCACCAGCAGTGAGACAGGGCAGGGTCTATTCTATGAGCAGTTCTTC. Translation: CATSSETGQGLFYEQFF.

This clonotype appeared many times. J is TRBJ2-1 and V is TRBV5-1; 7 positions match TRBD1. The CDR3 consists of 17 residues. Germline loops: CDR1 SGHRS, CDR2 YFSETQ. Trimming took 2 bases from V and 6 from J; bases not matched to a gene: 14. CDR3 sequence: CASSFDRAAYKSNEQFF. For the CDR3, the DNA is TGCGCCAGCAGCTTCGACAGGGCGGCTTACAAAAGCAATGAGCAGTTCTTC.

The chain is built from TRBV7-6 and TRBJ2-3; 9 nucleotides match TRBD2. V shed 4 bases and J 2 bases; nucleotides not matched to a gene: 4. The CDR3 extends over 15 amino acids. CDR1 SGHVS and CDR2 FNYEAQ come from the germline V gene. The CDR3 bases are TGTGCCAGCAGCTCGCGGGAGGGAGACACAGATACGCAGTATTTT. Translated, it gives CASSSREGDTDTQYF.

This clonotype was found a few times. The chain is built from TRBV5-1 and TRBJ2-3; a weak D match, TRBD2 (6 bases). Germline V lookup: CDR1 SGHRS, CDR2 YFSETQ. The CDR3 totals 14 residues. V shed 1 base and J shed 4 bases, with 10 bases lying between them. The CDR3 reads CASSLNPGADTQYF. CDR3 DNA: TGCGCCAGCAGCTTGAACCCGGGAGCAGATACGCAGTATTTT.

This clonotype has a count of ten or more. The chain combines TRBV10-3 with TRBJ2-1, with 8 nucleotides matching TRBD2. With V trimmed by 4 bases and J by 6 bases, 5 bases remained unmatched. CDR1 and CDR2 (germline): ENHRY, SYGVKD. CDR3 length: 14 residues. The CDR3: CAISGGTRFNEQFF. CDR3 DNA sequence: TGTGCCATCAGTGGGGGGACTAGGTTCAATGAGCAGTTCTTC.

This clonotype appeared many times. This sequence joins TRBV11-2 and TRBJ1-2; 7 positions match TRBD1. V was clipped by 3 bases and J by 0 bases; unmatched bases: 4. The CDR3 extends over 15 amino acids. Looked up from germline, CDR1 is SGHAT and CDR2 is FQNNGV. The CDR3 coding sequence is TGTGCCAGCAGCTTGAAGCAGGGGGCTAACTATGGCTACACCTTC. Its translation is CASSLKQGANYGYTF.

This clonotype was detected ten times or more. The rearrangement joins TRBV4-1 to TRBJ2-1, with TRBD2 identical over 7 bases. Germline CDR1 MGHRA, CDR2 YSYEKL. The CDR3 length is 15 residues. The V and J ends lost 5 bases and 0 bases, in that order; junction bases with no gene match: 4. The CDR3 DNA reads TGCGCCAGCAGCGACGCTAGCGGCTCCTACAATGAGCAGTTCTTC. This sequence encodes CASSDASGSYNEQFF.

V gene TRBV20-1 combines with J gene TRBJ2-5; 9 bases map to TRBD1. CDR3 length: 14 residues. Germline V gene sequence: CDR1 DFQATT, CDR2 SNEGSKA (reference sequence). Trimming took 4 bases from V and 4 from J; bases not matched to a gene: 7. The CDR3 coding sequence is TGCAGTGCTACAGCGGACAGGGGCGGAGAGACCCAGTACTTC. This codes for CSATADRGGETQYF.

This clonotype showed up many times. The V gene is TRBV7-2, the J gene TRBJ1-2, with no clear D. The length of the CDR3 is 15 residues. Trimming pared 1 base from V and 0 bases from J, leaving 9 bases between. The germline CDR1 and CDR2 sequences are SGHTA and FQGNSA. In DNA, the CDR3 is TGTGCCAGCAGCTTAGTTTCAGGATCTAACTATGGCTACACCTTC. Its protein product is CASSLVSGSNYGYTF.

V and J are TRBV15 and TRBJ2-7, with 8 bases that match TRBD2. Germline V gene lookup returns CDR1 LNHNV and CDR2 YYDKDF (reference sequence). V shed 0 bases, J shed 10 bases, and the junction held 11 bases outside the gene matches. This CDR3 is 15 amino acids long. CDR3 region: CATSRDRGPSGSQYF. CDR3 in DNA: TGTGCCACCAGCAGAGATAGGGGCCCTAGCGGGTCACAGTACTTC. Complete variable domain (other parts from reference TRBV15 and TRBJ2-7): DAMVIQNPRYQVTQFGKPVTLSCSQTLNHNVMYWYQQKSSQAPKLLFHYYDKDFNNEADTPDNFQSRRPNTSFCFLDIRSPGLGDTAMYLCATSRDRGPSGSQYFGPGTRLTVT.